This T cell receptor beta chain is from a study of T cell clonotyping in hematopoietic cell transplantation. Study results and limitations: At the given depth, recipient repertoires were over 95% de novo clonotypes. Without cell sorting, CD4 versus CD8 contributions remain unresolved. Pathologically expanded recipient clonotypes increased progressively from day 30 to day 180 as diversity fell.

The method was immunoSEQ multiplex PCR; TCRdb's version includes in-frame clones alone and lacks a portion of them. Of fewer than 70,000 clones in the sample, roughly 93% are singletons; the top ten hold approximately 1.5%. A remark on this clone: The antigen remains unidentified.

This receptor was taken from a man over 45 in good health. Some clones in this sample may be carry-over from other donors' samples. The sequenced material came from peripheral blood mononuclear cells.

CDR3 loop: CASSLRDTDTQYF. The CDR3 DNA is TGTGCCAGTAGTCTTCGAGACACAGATACGCAGTATTTT. The chain links TRBV19 to TRBJ2-3; D call uncertain. Trimming removed 5 bases at V and 2 bases at J, with 8 bases between. The CDR3 covers 13 residues. Germline V gene sequence: CDR1 LNHDA, CDR2 SQIVND (reference sequence).